These 27 T cell receptor beta chains share one sample of origin, sequenced in a study of CD8 T cells in ankylosing spondylitis. Study conclusions and caveats: Seemingly distinctive of ankylosing spondylitis blood was a TCR beta motif formed by eight highly homologous variants.

TCRdb ran MiXCR on the 5' RACE reads and lists one entry per CDR3 protein. The sample lists over 600,000 distinct CDR3 sequences; roughly 19% were seen once. Antigens of these TCRs are unknown. The material sequenced was blood, either unsorted or a sorted T cell fraction (not recorded which). These receptor sequences come from a male donor with ankylosing spondylitis.

The rearrangement uses TRBV4-3 and TRBJ2-2; no definite D call. Between the trimmed V and J ends, which lost 0 bases and 4 bases, there was a span of 6 bases. The CDR3 has 14 residues. Germline values: CDR1 LGHNA, CDR2 YSLEER. The CDR3 protein is CASSQDFSTGELFF. CDR3 nucleotides: TGCGCCAGCAGCCAAGATTTCAGCACCGGGGAGCTGTTTTTT.

The chain uses TRBV11-2 and TRBJ2-5, with D possibly being TRBD1 (6 bases). Germline V gene sequence: CDR1 SGHAT, CDR2 FQNNGV. The CDR3 loop spans 14 amino acids. V was trimmed by 5 bases and J by 5 bases, leaving 15 bases between them. CDR3 sequence: CASSANTGLETQYF. The CDR3 DNA sequence: TGTGCCAGCAGCGCCAACACAGGGTTGGAGACCCAGTACTTC.

The J gene is TRBJ1-5, the V gene TRBV5-5; D not certain. The CDR3 runs 15 residues. V lost 4 bases and J 6 bases, leaving 17 bases between the germline ends. The germline gives CDR1 SGHKS, CDR2 YYEKEE (reference sequence). CDR3: CASSPQAGWSQPQHF. CDR3 DNA: TGTGCCAGCAGCCCCCAGGCGGGTTGGAGTCAGCCCCAGCATTTT.

The genes are TRBV7-9 and TRBJ1-4, with TRBD1 matching 9 bases. This CDR3 comprises 15 residues. The germline V gene encodes CDR1 SEHNR and CDR2 FQNEAQ (reference sequence). J was trimmed by 6 bases and V by 5 bases; bases with no gene match: 7. The CDR3 reads CASSHRDREYEKLFF. In nucleotides, the CDR3 is TGTGCCAGCAGCCATCGGGACAGGGAATATGAAAAACTGTTTTTT.

The table lists this clonotype with a few counts. V usage is TRBV10-3 and J usage is TRBJ2-3; TRBD2 matches at 10 bases. Germline CDR1 ENHRY, CDR2 SYGVKD. With V trimmed by 6 bases and J by 2 bases, 5 bases remained unmatched. The CDR3 spans 15 residues. This CDR3 is CAISLGTSDTDTQYF. In DNA, the CDR3 is TGTGCCATCAGCCTAGGGACTAGCGACACAGATACGCAGTATTTT.

This clonotype appeared many times. The junction departs from germline at one end; a sequencing error may be responsible. V usage is TRBV7-7 and J usage is TRBJ2-5; D is unclear. This CDR3 has 13 residues. Germline lookup yields CDR1 SSHAT and CDR2 FNYEAQ (reference sequence). The CDR3 sequence: CASSFSGQETQYF. The CDR3 DNA reads as TGTGCTAGCAGCTTTTCAGGCCAAGAGACCCAGTACTTC.

In this sample, this clonotype turned up many times. The chain is built from TRBV15 and TRBJ2-5; no clear D gene. This CDR3 spans 16 amino acids. Germline V CDR1 and CDR2: LNHNV, YYDKDF (reference sequence). V shed 1 base and J shed 5 bases, with 17 bases lying between them. The CDR3 nucleotides read TGTGCCACCAGCAGAGGTGGGGTGGCTATGGTGGAGACCCAGTACTTC. It yields the protein CATSRGGVAMVETQYF.

This clonotype appeared a single time. J is TRBJ1-1 and V is TRBV11-2; 7 nucleotides line up with TRBD1. Germline V gene lookup returns CDR1 SGHAT and CDR2 FQNNGV. The CDR3 is 17 amino acids. Trimming at V came to 1 base and at J to 1 base, leaving 9 bases not matched to a gene. The CDR3 nucleotides read TGTGCCAGCAGCTTAGGACAGGGAAGAAGGACGAACACTGAAGCTTTCTTT. Its translation is CASSLGQGRRTNTEAFF. Together with reference TRBV11-2 and TRBJ1-1, the CDR3 gives the full variable domain: EAGVAQSPRYKIIEKRQSVAFWCNPISGHATLYWYQQILGQGPKLLIQFQNNGVVDDSQLPKDRFSAERLKGVDSTLKIQPAKLEDSAVYLCASSLGQGRRTNTEAFFGQGTRLTVV.

This clonotype occurred a few times. This rearrangement joins TRBV3-1 to TRBJ1-1; 8 nucleotides agree with TRBD1. Germline V gene lookup returns CDR1 LGHDT and CDR2 YNNKEL (reference sequence). CDR3 size: 13 residues. The J segment lost 7 bases and the V segment lost 3 bases, leaving 4 bases of the junction unmatched. The CDR3, as DNA: TGTGCCAGCAGCCACGGACAGGGCTATGAAGCTTTCTTT. Translated: CASSHGQGYEAFF.

This clonotype was picked up many times. V usage is TRBV29-1 and J usage is TRBJ2-1, with 10 nucleotides matching TRBD1. The germline V gene has CDR1 SQVTM and CDR2 ANQGSEA. The CDR3 runs 13 residues. Trimming at V came to 7 bases and at J to 3 bases, leaving 3 bases not matched to a gene. CDR3 loop: CSARTGGYNEQFF. CDR3 sequence (DNA): TGCAGCGCTCGGACAGGGGGCTACAATGAGCAGTTCTTC.

The chain has TRBV10-2 and TRBJ2-7, with 9 bases identical to TRBD1. CDR3 length: 16 amino acids. The germline V gene has CDR1 WSHSY and CDR2 SAAADI. V was pared by 0 bases and J by 5 bases, with 8 bases of the junction left unmatched. Here the CDR3 DNA reads TGCGCCAGCAGTGAGTCAAAACAGGGGGCACGGGACGAGCAGTACTTC. It codes for CASSESKQGARDEQYF.

This clonotype was seen at least ten times. The CDR3 DNA sequence: TGTGCCAGCACCAAAAACCGCCCCTCCACTTCGAGCTCCTACAATGAGCAGTTCTTC. This sequence encodes CASTKNRPSTSSSYNEQFF. The chain recombines TRBV12-3 or TRBV12-4 with TRBJ2-1; no firm D call. The V end lost 7 bases, the J end lost 0 bases, and 25 bases lay between the germline ends. The CDR3 spans 19 residues.

The chain recombines TRBV20-1 with TRBJ1-2; TRBD1 aligns across 10 bases. Trimming cost V 1 base and J 7 bases; bases outside gene matches: 6. The CDR3 is made up of 14 amino acids. Germline CDR1 is DFQATT and CDR2 is SNEGSKA (reference sequence). The CDR3 protein is CSARAGRTGGGYTF. In DNA, the CDR3 is TGCAGTGCTAGAGCTGGTCGGACAGGGGGTGGCTACACCTTC.

V and J are TRBV20-1 and TRBJ1-1, with a possible D match to TRBD1 (6 bases). Trimming cost V 3 bases and J 1 base, with 9 bases left between them. The germline V gene encodes CDR1 DFQATT and CDR2 SNEGSKA (reference sequence). This CDR3 contains 13 residues. Here the CDR3 DNA reads TGCAGTGCTAGTCAACAGGGGAACACTGAAGCTTTCTTT. This sequence encodes CSASQQGNTEAFF.

The chain links TRBV20-1 to TRBJ1-1; D gene ambiguous. Deletions cut 5 bases from V and 1 base from J, with 11 bases between. This CDR3 region has 13 residues. Germline V lookup: CDR1 DFQATT, CDR2 SNEGSKA (reference sequence). The CDR3, as DNA: TGCAGTGCTCCAACACGACCGAACACTGAAGCTTTCTTT. Its translation: CSAPTRPNTEAFF.

This clonotype was seen a few times. CDR3 sequence (DNA): TGCAGTGTAATAATGAACACTGAAGCTTTCTTT. This gives the protein CSVIMNTEAFF. This chain connects TRBV20-1 to TRBJ1-1; D is uncertain. This CDR3 is 11 amino acids long. The germline V gene has CDR1 DFQATT and CDR2 SNEGSKA (reference sequence). V lost 7 bases, J lost 0 bases, and 6 bases lay in between.

This clonotype was observed a handful of times. V and J are TRBV12-3 or TRBV12-4 and TRBJ2-1; the D is unclear. The V end was cut by 2 bases, the J end by 3 bases, with 8 bases between. The CDR3 is made up of 14 amino acids. CDR3: CASSLQLFYNEQFF. DNA for the CDR3: TGTGCCAGCAGTTTACAGCTTTTCTACAATGAGCAGTTCTTC.

The chain employs TRBV4-3 and TRBJ2-5, with TRBD2 identical over 10 bases. Germline-derived CDR1 and CDR2 are LGHNA and YSLEER. The CDR3 is 15 residues long. J was trimmed by 4 bases and V by 8 bases; bases with no gene match: 10. The CDR3 sequence is CASGDIAGGPETQYF. In DNA form, the CDR3 reads TGCGCCAGCGGTGATATAGCGGGAGGTCCAGAGACCCAGTACTTC.

J is TRBJ2-1 and V is TRBV12-3 or TRBV12-4; D possibly corresponds to TRBD1 (5 bases). V dropped 2 bases and J dropped 1 base, with 18 bases sitting between them. This CDR3 is built from 18 residues. CDR3 nucleotides: TGTGCCAGCAGTTTATTCTCCCAGGGAATTATGTCCTACAATGAGCAGTTCTTC. Translated: CASSLFSQGIMSYNEQFF.

This clonotype came up a few times. V and J are TRBV5-6 and TRBJ1-6; 8 bases are a match to TRBD1. The trim removed 4 bases at V and 9 bases at J, leaving 6 bases unmatched. Germline V lookup: CDR1 SGHDT, CDR2 YYEEEE. The CDR3 length is 14 residues. The CDR3, as DNA: TGTGCCAGCAGCCCCGACAGGGGAGGTTCACCCCTCCACTTT. Translated, it gives CASSPDRGGSPLHF.

This clonotype was recorded a few times. DNA of the CDR3: TGTGCCAGCGATACTAGCAGTTCTTACGAGCAGTACTTC. Protein: CASDTSSSYEQYF. This chain connects TRBV6-2 or TRBV6-3 to TRBJ2-7; D perhaps matches TRBD2 (6 bases). V was clipped by 8 bases and J by 4 bases, with 15 bases between them. The CDR3 consists of 13 residues. CDR1 and CDR2 (germline): MNHEY, SVGEGT.

The chain joins TRBV5-1 to TRBJ1-6, with TRBD1 matching 9 bases. Germline CDR1 is SGHRS and CDR2 is YFSETQ. V gave up 4 bases and J gave up 7 bases; unmatched junction bases: 6. The CDR3 runs 15 residues. The CDR3 here is CASSREDRGNSPLHF. CDR3 in DNA: TGCGCCAGCAGCCGGGAGGACAGGGGAAATTCACCCCTCCACTTT.

The chain combines TRBV15 with TRBJ2-1; 12 positions agree with TRBD2. V gave up 0 bases and J gave up 6 bases; unmatched junction bases: 6. This CDR3 comprises 17 residues. Germline assignment: CDR1 LNHNV and CDR2 YYDKDF (reference sequence). CDR3 coding DNA: TGTGCCACCAGCAGAGATCCTTCGACTAGCGGGGGCAATGAGCAGTTCTTC. Translation gives CATSRDPSTSGGNEQFF.

The rearrangement joins TRBV12-3 or TRBV12-4 to TRBJ2-6; D is unclear. CDR3 length: 16 amino acids. Between the trimmed V and J ends, which lost 2 bases and 0 bases, there was a span of 8 bases. CDR3 amino acids: CASSLFVGSGANVLTF. In DNA, the CDR3 is TGTGCCAGCAGTTTATTTGTCGGCTCTGGGGCCAACGTCCTGACTTTC.

This clonotype was seen only a few times. The CDR3 nucleotides are TGCAGCGTTGGACAGGGTGTGGACTATGGCTACACCTTC. Protein sequence: CSVGQGVDYGYTF. This chain connects TRBV29-1 to TRBJ1-2, with TRBD1 matching 7 bases. Germline-derived CDR1 and CDR2 are SQVTM and ANQGSEA. The CDR3 loop spans 13 amino acids. V trimming: 4 bases; J trimming: 3 bases; junction bases outside the gene matches: 5.

The rearrangement links TRBV3-1 to TRBJ2-7, with 8 nucleotides matching TRBD2. J was trimmed by 0 bases and V by 3 bases; bases with no gene match: 1. Germline V gives CDR1 LGHDT, CDR2 YNNKEL (reference sequence). The CDR3 runs 14 residues. CDR3 nucleotide sequence: TGTGCCAGCAGCCATGGACTAGCCTCCTACGAGCAGTACTTC. Protein product: CASSHGLASYEQYF.

The chain recombines TRBV4-1 with TRBJ2-7; 9 nucleotides agree with TRBD1. The junction had 9 bases not matched to a gene; V was cut back by 3 bases and J by 3 bases. This CDR3 has 16 amino acids. Germline values: CDR1 MGHRA, CDR2 YSYEKL. The CDR3 region is CASSQAATGGIYEQYF. As DNA, the CDR3 is TGCGCCAGCAGCCAGGCAGCGACAGGGGGAATCTACGAGCAGTACTTC.